This TCR beta chain was profiled in a study of blood T cells in healthy people across ages. Germline V lookup: CDR1 LGHNA, CDR2 YSLEER. With 0 bases removed from V and 3 bases from J, the gap between germline ends came to 11 bases. This CDR3 region has 15 residues. General observations from the study: As naive T cell percentage varied, TCR beta diversity correlated strongly with it.

Isolated per sample were at least 6 million PBMCs. A second PCR of roughly 7 to 11 cycles used a sample-barcoded 5' primer and a J-beta primer mix. TCRdb analysed the 5' RACE reads with MiXCR anew, one entry per CDR3 protein. The sample contains roughly 1.5 million distinct CDR3 sequences, approximately 43% of which appear only once. This clonotype was seen more than once but under ten times. Antigen: not known. V and J are TRBV4-3 and TRBJ1-2; unclear D gene. The sequence was collected from a woman aged 18-30 years in good health. The material sequenced was blood. The CDR3 spells CASSQDLIVDYGYTF. For the CDR3, the DNA is TGCGCCAGCAGCCAAGATTTAATTGTGGACTATGGCTACACCTTC.